These T cell receptor beta chains were read from a single sample in a study of cytomegalovirus exposure and HLA in healthy donors. Generated by immunoSEQ multiplex PCR, the TCRdb table keeps only in-frame clones and is missing some. The sample consists of roughly 190,000 clones, around 76% of them appearing once. The specimen was PBMCs. The origin of the receptors is a woman younger than 45 in good health and CMV-seropositive. Both conserved end residues are part of each CDR3. D genes are given only for firm matches. Some rows mark clone size as missing; the rest say once, few, many or name a class of expanded clone.

len	v_gene	j_gene	d_gene	abundance	CDR3nt	CDR3aa
11	TRBV28	TRBJ1-4	.	.	TGTGCCAGCAGTTTCCGGGAAAAACTGTTTTTT	CASSFREKLFF
14	TRBV10-1	TRBJ2-2	.	once	TGCGCCAGCAGTGAGTCGGGGCCGACCGGGGAGCTGTTTTTT	CASSESGPTGELFF
15	TRBV5-4	TRBJ1-2	.	few	TGTGCCAGCAGCTTGTCTCGCAGGGGAAACTATGGCTACACCTTC	CASSLSRRGNYGYTF
16	TRBV30	TRBJ2-7	TRBD2	once	TGTGCCTGGAGCCTCCGACTAGCGGGGGGCTGGGGGGAGCAGTACTTC	CAWSLRLAGGWGEQYF
16	TRBV9	TRBJ1-1	.	.	TGTGCCAGCAGCGTAGAGGAGGGGAATAAGGACACTGAAGCTTTCTTT	CASSVEEGNKDTEAFF
13	TRBV30	TRBJ2-2	.	.	TGTGCCTGGAGGGGGCTCGGCACCGGGGAGCTGTTTTTT	CAWRGLGTGELFF
13	TRBV10-3	TRBJ1-5	TRBD1	once	TGTGCCATCAGTGATGGGACAGGGAGTCCCCAGCATTTT	CAISDGTGSPQHF
16	TRBV5-1	TRBJ2-7	.	.	TGCGCCAGCAGCTTGGAGGGAGGAAGTAGGGCCTACGAGCAGTACTTC	CASSLEGGSRAYEQYF
15	TRBV10-3	TRBJ2-7	.	once	TGTGCCATCAGTGACCTTGACAGGTCTGGCTACGAGCAGTACTTC	CAISDLDRSGYEQYF
12	TRBV30	TRBJ1-2	TRBD1	.	TGTGCCTGGTCACAGGGGACGATGGCTAGGACCTTC	CAWSQGTMARTF
16	TRBV4-1	TRBJ2-5	TRBD1	.	TGCGCCAGCAGCCTAAGCGGCAGGGGGATTCGAGAGACCCAGTACTTC	CASSLSGRGIRETQYF
14	TRBV2	TRBJ1-1	.	.	TGTGCCAGCAGAGCCGAATCATGGAGCACTGAAGCTTTCTTT	CASRAESWSTEAFF
16	TRBV30	TRBJ1-1	TRBD1	.	TGTGCCTGGAGTGTTCCGGAGCGCAGGGGGGTCACTGAAGCTTTCTTT	CAWSVPERRGVTEAFF
20	TRBV4-3	TRBJ2-3	TRBD2	.	TGCGCCAGCAGCCAAGAGCCCCTACCGGGACTAGCGGGGGGGTCAGATACGCAGTATTTT	CASSQEPLPGLAGGSDTQYF
13	TRBV2	TRBJ1-4	.	.	TGTGCCAGCCGGAGAGCAACTAATGAAAAACTGTTTTTT	CASRRATNEKLFF
14	TRBV5-3	TRBJ2-7	TRBD2	.	TGTGCCAGAGTACTAGCGGGGGGGATCTACGAGCAGTACTTC	CARVLAGGIYEQYF
13	TRBV28	TRBJ1-5	.	once	TGTGCCAGCAGTTTAGGAGGTTTTCGGCCCCAGCATTTT	CASSLGGFRPQHF
16	TRBV19	TRBJ2-7	TRBD2	.	TGTGCCAGTAGTATCCTATTAACTAGCGGAGCCTACGAGCAGTACTTC	CASSILLTSGAYEQYF
16	TRBV19	TRBJ1-2	.	.	TGTGCCAGTAGTCTCGTCCCAACTCTTACTAACTATGGCTACACCTTC	CASSLVPTLTNYGYTF
15	TRBV6-5	TRBJ2-5	TRBD1	.	TGTGCCAGCAGGCAAGACAGGGGTTGGCAAGAGACCCAGTACTTC	CASRQDRGWQETQYF
15	TRBV11-2	TRBJ2-5	.	.	TGTGCCAGCAGCTTAGTGGGGTGGGCAGGGGAGACCCAGTACTTC	CASSLVGWAGETQYF
14	TRBV6-6	TRBJ1-2	TRBD1	.	TGTGCCAGCAGTTACTCACAGGGGGCGAATGGCTACACCTTC	CASSYSQGANGYTF
15	TRBV7-9	TRBJ2-7	.	.	TGTTCCAGCAGCATCTCCGGAAACAGGGAGATCGAGCAGTACTTC	CSSSISGNREIEQYF
18	TRBV2	TRBJ2-2	.	.	TGTGCCAGCAGTGAAGCTCTCGGACATCAACTCAGCACCGGGGAGCTGTTTTTT	CASSEALGHQLSTGELFF
15	TRBV30	TRBJ2-7	.	.	TGTGCCTGGAGTGCGGGCAGGGTTCGTTCCTACGAGCAGTACTTC	CAWSAGRVRSYEQYF
15	TRBV9	TRBJ2-7	.	.	TGTGCCAGCAGCCCCACGGACTATTCCTCCTACGAGCAGTACTTC	CASSPTDYSSYEQYF
13	TRBV5-1	TRBJ1-1	.	few	TGCGCCAGCAGCACCCTCAGGGACACTGAAGCTTTCTTT	CASSTLRDTEAFF
17	TRBV5-1	TRBJ2-1	TRBD2	few	TGCGCCAGCAGCCCCAGGGGCGGGGGGTATTCCTACAATGAGCAGTTCTTC	CASSPRGGGYSYNEQFF
15	TRBV7-8	TRBJ2-3	TRBD2	.	TGTGCCAGCAGCCGTACTAGCGGGAGACGGGATACGCAGTATTTT	CASSRTSGRRDTQYF
13	TRBV7-6	TRBJ1-1	TRBD1	.	TGTGCCAGCAGCAGGCAGGGGGGTGACAAAGCTTTCTTT	CASSRQGGDKAFF
12	TRBV2	TRBJ2-5	.	.	TGTGCCAGCAGTCGCGGGGAAGAGACCCAGTACTTC	CASSRGEETQYF
11	TRBV28	TRBJ1-5	.	.	TGTGCCAGCAGCCAGTACCAGCCCCAGCATTTT	CASSQYQPQHF
15	TRBV4-3	TRBJ2-6	.	.	TGCGCCAGCAGCTCAACGCGGTCTGGGGCCAACGTCCTGACTTTC	CASSSTRSGANVLTF
14	TRBV29-1	TRBJ1-1	TRBD1	few	TGCAGCGCTTATCGACAGGGTCGGAACACTGAAGCTTTCTTT	CSAYRQGRNTEAFF
16	TRBV7-8	TRBJ2-2	.	.	TGTGCCAGCAGCTTAGGGAGGGCCCGGGGGACCGGGGAGCTGTTTTTT	CASSLGRARGTGELFF
16	TRBV7-2	TRBJ1-3	TRBD1	.	TGTGCCAGCAGCTTAGAAGGGACAGGCTCTGGAAACACCATATATTTT	CASSLEGTGSGNTIYF
17	TRBV27	TRBJ1-2	TRBD1	once	TGTGCCAGCAGTGCTATGACCCGGACAGGGGGCGCCGGCGGCTACACCTTC	CASSAMTRTGGAGGYTF
15	TRBV5-4	TRBJ1-1	.	few	TGTGCCAGCAGCCCCGGGAGTAGTATGAACACTGAAGCTTTCTTT	CASSPGSSMNTEAFF
13	TRBV10-3	TRBJ1-5	TRBD1	once	TGTGCCATCACGAGGGACAGGGGGCAGCCCCAGCATTTT	CAITRDRGQPQHF
16	TRBV13	TRBJ2-2	.	.	TGTGCCAGCAGCCATAATAGCGGAACCCACACCGGGGAGCCGTTTTTT	CASSHNSGTHTGEPFF
11	TRBV29-1	TRBJ1-1	.	once	TGCAGCGCAAACATGAGGACTGAAGCTTTCTTT	CSANMRTEAFF
15	TRBV28	TRBJ1-2	TRBD1	.	TGTGCCAGCAGTTTAGTGCAGGGGGTAAGCTATGGCTACACCTTC	CASSLVQGVSYGYTF
17	TRBV19	TRBJ2-1	TRBD2	.	TGTGCCAGTAGTATACCCGGGACTGGACTAGCGCACAATGAGCAGTTCTTC	CASSIPGTGLAHNEQFF
16	TRBV6-5	TRBJ2-1	TRBD2	.	TGTGCCAGCAGTTACTCAACAGCGGGAGTTGGCAATGAGCAGTTCTTC	CASSYSTAGVGNEQFF
11	TRBV30	TRBJ1-2	.	.	TGTGCCTGTATGCGGGGTTATGGCTACACCTTC	CACMRGYGYTF
17	TRBV9	TRBJ1-1	TRBD1	.	TGTGCCAGCAGCGTAGCTAAGTCGACAGGGGGGAACACTGAAGCTTTCTTT	CASSVAKSTGGNTEAFF
15	TRBV27	TRBJ1-1	.	once	TGTGCCAGCAGTTTATCCCGGGGGGCGGTCACTGAAGCTTTCTTT	CASSLSRGAVTEAFF
12	TRBV7-2	TRBJ1-2	.	.	TGTGCCAGCAGCCTCGGGTACGGTGGCTACACCTTC	CASSLGYGGYTF
14	TRBV10-3	TRBJ1-2	.	once	TGTGCCATCAGTTATTTAGCCGGGGTTGGGGGCTACACCTTC	CAISYLAGVGGYTF
13	TRBV7-9	TRBJ1-2	.	.	TGTGCCAGCAGCTTAGGTGGACAGATCGGCTACACCTTC	CASSLGGQIGYTF
15	TRBV7-9	TRBJ2-2	TRBD2	.	TGTGCCAGCAGCCCGGGAGGTTTGAACACCGGGGAGCTGTTTTTT	CASSPGGLNTGELFF
15	TRBV7-8	TRBJ1-6	.	.	TGTGCCAGCAGCCTGGACACCAGACAGTATTCACCCCTCCACTTT	CASSLDTRQYSPLHF
16	TRBV27	TRBJ1-5	.	.	TGTGCCAGCAGACCGGGAGTGAGCAGGACGGATCAGCCCCAGCATTTT	CASRPGVSRTDQPQHF